The sequence of this T cell receptor (beta chain) was determined in a study of T cells after posttransplantation cyclophosphamide. General study points: Recipient CMV seropositivity and CMV reactivation strongly tracked TRB clonality. Blood and skin or GI T cell repertoires showed limited TRB overlap.

Busulfan-fludarabine conditioning, marrow transplant, and cyclophosphamide on days +3 and +4 were administered. Sequenced by immunoSEQ multiplex PCR; TCRdb stores in-frame clones only, minus some. The sample was found to contain over 2,500 clones, and every one recurs. This clone was observed at least ten times. Its target is unknown. Germline V gives CDR1 SNHLY, CDR2 FYNNEI. V dropped 1 base and J dropped 8; count of bases not matched to a gene: 5. The length of the CDR3 is 14 residues. The chain recombines TRBV2 with TRBJ2-3; 8 nucleotides align to TRBD2. Specimen: PBMCs, collected 32 days after allogeneic stem cell transplant with posttransplant cyclophosphamide. The receptor comes from a female patient aged 45-60 years who received an allogeneic stem cell transplant from a related donor, was CMV-positive, and had no GVHD. Some T cells may be provided by the graft donor. The CDR3: CASSEGPGGGTQYF. Here the CDR3 DNA reads TGTGCCAGCAGTGAAGGTCCGGGGGGGGGTACGCAGTATTTT. The entire variable domain, with the rest obtained from reference TRBV2 and TRBJ2-3, is as follows: EPEVTQTPSHQVTQMGQEVILRCVPISNHLYFYWYRQILGQKVEFLVSFYNNEISEKSEIFDDQFSVERPDGSNFTLKIRSTKLEDSAMYFCASSEGPGGGTQYFGPGTRLTVL.